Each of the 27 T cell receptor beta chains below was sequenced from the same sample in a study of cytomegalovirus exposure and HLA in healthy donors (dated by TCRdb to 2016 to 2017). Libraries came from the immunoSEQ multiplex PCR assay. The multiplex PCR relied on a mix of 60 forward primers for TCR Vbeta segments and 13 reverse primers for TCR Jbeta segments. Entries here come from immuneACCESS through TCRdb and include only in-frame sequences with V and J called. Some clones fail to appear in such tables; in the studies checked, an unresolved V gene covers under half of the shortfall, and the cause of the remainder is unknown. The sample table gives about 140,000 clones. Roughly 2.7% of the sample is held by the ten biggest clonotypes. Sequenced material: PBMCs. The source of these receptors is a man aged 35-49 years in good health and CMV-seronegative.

This chain's CDR3 is CASSQGAGGYGYTF. In nucleotides, the CDR3 is TGTGCCAGCAGCCAAGGTGCGGGTGGCTATGGCTACACCTTC. V gene TRBV4-2 combines with J gene TRBJ1-2; D gene unclear. The V gene lost 1 base and the J gene lost 4 bases, with 10 bases spanning the gap. The germline gives CDR1 LGHNA, CDR2 YNFKEQ. CDR3 length: 14 residues.

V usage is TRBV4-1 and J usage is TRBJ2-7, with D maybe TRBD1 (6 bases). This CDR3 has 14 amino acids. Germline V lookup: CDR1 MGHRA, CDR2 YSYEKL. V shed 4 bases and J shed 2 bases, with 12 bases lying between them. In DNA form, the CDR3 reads TGCGCCAGCAGCCTAAGCAGGGGCCCCTACGAGCAGTACTTC. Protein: CASSLSRGPYEQYF.

Written as DNA, the CDR3 is TGTGCCAGCAGTGATGGGGCAGGGGGCGCAGATACGCAGTATTTT. It encodes CASSDGAGGADTQYF. The chain is built from TRBV25-1 and TRBJ2-3; the match to TRBD1 covers 8 bases. The CDR3 runs 15 residues. Germline V CDR1 and CDR2: MGHDK, SYGVNS. Trimming cost V 3 bases and J 4 bases; bases outside gene matches: 6.

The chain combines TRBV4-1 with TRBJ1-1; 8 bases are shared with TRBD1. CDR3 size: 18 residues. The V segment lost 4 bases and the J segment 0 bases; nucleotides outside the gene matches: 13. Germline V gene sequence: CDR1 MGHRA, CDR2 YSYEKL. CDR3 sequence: CASSRVLDRGLMNTEAFF. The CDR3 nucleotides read TGCGCCAGCAGCCGAGTTCTAGACAGGGGCCTTATGAACACTGAAGCTTTCTTT.

CDR3: CASSFIQFSYEQYF. The CDR3 coding sequence is TGTGCCAGCAGCTTTATACAGTTCTCCTACGAGCAGTACTTC. The rearrangement uses TRBV7-2 and TRBJ2-7; D is uncertain. The V gene lost 3 bases and the J gene lost 0 bases, with 9 bases spanning the gap. CDR1 is SGHTA, CDR2 FQGNSA, per germline. The CDR3 runs to 14 residues.

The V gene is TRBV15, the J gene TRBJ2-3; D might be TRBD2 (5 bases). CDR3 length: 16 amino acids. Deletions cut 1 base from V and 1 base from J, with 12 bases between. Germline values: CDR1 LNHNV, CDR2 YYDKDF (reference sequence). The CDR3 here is CATSRGGAAGTDTQYF. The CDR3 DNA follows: TGTGCCACCAGCAGAGGGGGAGCTGCGGGCACAGATACGCAGTATTTT.

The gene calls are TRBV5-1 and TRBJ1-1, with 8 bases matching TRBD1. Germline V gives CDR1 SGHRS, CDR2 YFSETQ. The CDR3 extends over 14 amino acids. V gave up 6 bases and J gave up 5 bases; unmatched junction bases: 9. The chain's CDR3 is CASTAGGAGTEAFF. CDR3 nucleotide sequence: TGCGCCAGCACCGCAGGGGGCGCGGGGACTGAAGCTTTCTTT.

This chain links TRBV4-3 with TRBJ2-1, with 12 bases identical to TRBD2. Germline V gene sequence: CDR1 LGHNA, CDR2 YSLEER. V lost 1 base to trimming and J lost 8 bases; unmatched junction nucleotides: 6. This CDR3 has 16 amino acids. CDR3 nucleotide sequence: TGCGCCAGCAGCCAAGCTCCTAGCGGGGGGGCCCATGAGCAGTTCTTC. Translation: CASSQAPSGGAHEQFF.

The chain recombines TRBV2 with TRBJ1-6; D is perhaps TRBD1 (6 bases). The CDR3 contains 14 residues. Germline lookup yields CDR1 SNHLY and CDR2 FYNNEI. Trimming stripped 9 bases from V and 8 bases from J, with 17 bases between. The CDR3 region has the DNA TGTGCCAGTACCTTTGACCAGGGGTATTCACCCCTCCACTTT. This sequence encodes CASTFDQGYSPLHF.

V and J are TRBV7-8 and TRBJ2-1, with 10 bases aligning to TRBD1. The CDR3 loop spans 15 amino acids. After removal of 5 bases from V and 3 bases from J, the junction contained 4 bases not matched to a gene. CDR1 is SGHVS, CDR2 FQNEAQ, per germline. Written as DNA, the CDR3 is TGTGCCAGCAGCGTCGGGACAGGGGTCTACAATGAGCAGTTCTTC. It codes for CASSVGTGVYNEQFF. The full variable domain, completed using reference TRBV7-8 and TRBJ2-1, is GAGVSQSPRYKVAKRGQDVALRCDPISGHVSLFWYQQALGQGPEFLTYFQNEAQLDKSGLPSDRFFAERPEGSVSTLKIQRTQQEDSAVYLCASSVGTGVYNEQFFGPGTRLTVL.

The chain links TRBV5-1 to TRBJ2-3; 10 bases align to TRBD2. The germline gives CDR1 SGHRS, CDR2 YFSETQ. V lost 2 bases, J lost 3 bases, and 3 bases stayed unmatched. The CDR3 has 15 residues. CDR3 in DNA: TGCGCCAGCAGCTTTGGTAGCGGGGGGACAGATACGCAGTATTTT. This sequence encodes CASSFGSGGTDTQYF.

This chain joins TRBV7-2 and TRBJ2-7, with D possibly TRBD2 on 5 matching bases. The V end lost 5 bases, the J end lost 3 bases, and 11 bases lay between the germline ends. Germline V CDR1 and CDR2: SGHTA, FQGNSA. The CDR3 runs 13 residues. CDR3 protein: CASSKPGIYEQYF. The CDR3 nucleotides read TGTGCCAGCAGCAAGCCGGGGATCTACGAGCAGTACTTC.

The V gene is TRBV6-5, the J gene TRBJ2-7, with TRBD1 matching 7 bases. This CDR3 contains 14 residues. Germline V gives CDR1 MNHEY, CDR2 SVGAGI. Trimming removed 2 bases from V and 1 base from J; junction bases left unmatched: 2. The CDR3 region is CASSYATGSYEQYF. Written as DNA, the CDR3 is TGTGCCAGCAGTTACGCGACAGGGTCCTACGAGCAGTACTTC.

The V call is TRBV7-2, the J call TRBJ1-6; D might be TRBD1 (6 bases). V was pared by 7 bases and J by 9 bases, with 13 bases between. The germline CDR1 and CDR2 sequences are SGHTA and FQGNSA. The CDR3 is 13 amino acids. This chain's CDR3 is CASKQGVSSPLHF. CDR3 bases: TGTGCCAGCAAACAGGGCGTGAGTTCACCCCTCCACTTT.

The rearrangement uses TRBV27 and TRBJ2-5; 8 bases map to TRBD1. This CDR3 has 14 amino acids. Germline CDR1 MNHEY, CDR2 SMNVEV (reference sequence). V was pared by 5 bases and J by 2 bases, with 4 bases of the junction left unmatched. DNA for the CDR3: TGTGCCAGCAGTAGGACAGGGCGACAAGAGACCCAGTACTTC. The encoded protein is CASSRTGRQETQYF.

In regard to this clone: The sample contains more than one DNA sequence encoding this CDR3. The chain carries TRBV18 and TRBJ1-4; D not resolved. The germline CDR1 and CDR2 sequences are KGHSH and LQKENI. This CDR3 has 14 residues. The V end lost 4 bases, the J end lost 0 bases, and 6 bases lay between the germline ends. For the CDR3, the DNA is TGTGCCAGCTCACAAGGAGCAACTAATGAAAAACTGTTTTTT. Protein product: CASSQGATNEKLFF. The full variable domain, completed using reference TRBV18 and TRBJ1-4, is NAGVMQNPRHLVRRRGQEARLRCSPMKGHSHVYWYRQLPEEGLKFMVYLQKENIIDESGMPKERFSAEFPKEGPSILRIQQVVRGDSAAYFCASSQGATNEKLFFGSGTQLSVL.

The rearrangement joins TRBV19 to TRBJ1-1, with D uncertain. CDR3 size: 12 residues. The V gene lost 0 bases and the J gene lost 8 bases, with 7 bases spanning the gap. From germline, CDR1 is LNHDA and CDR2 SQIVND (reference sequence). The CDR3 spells CASSIEGREAFF. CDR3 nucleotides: TGTGCCAGTAGTATAGAGGGGAGGGAAGCTTTCTTT.

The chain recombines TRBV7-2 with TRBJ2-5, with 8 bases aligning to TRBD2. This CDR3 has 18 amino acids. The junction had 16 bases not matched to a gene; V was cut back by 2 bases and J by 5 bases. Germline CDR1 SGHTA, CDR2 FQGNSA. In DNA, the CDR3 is TGTGCCAGCAGCTTAATGGGACTAGTCGCATCGGGGGTGGAGACCCAGTACTTC. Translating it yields CASSLMGLVASGVETQYF.

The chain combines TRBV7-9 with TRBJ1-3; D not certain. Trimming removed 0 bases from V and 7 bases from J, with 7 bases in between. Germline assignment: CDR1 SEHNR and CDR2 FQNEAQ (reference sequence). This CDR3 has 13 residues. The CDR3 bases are TGTGCCAGCAGCTTAGCAGGGAGCAACACCATATATTTT. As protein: CASSLAGSNTIYF.

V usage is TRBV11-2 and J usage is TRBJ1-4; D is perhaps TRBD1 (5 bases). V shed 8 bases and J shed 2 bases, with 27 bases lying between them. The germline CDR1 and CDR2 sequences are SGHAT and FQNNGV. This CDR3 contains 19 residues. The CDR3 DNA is TGTGCCAGCGCCCCCAAGGTCGGGGGAAGCTCTCCGACTAATGAAAAACTGTTTTTT. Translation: CASAPKVGGSSPTNEKLFF.

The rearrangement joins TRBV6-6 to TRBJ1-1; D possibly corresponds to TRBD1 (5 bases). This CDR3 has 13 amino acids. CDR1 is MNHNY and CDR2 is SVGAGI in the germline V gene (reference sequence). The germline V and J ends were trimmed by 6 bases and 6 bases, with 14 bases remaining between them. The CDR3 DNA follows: TGTGCCAGCAGGGGCCGGCAGGGCGCTGAAGCTTTCTTT. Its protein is CASRGRQGAEAFF.

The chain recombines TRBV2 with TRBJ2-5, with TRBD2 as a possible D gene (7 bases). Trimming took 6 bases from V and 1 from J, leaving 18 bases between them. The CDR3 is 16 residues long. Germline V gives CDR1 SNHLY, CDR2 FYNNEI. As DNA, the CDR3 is TGTGCCAGCAGATATTGGGGGGGGGCCTCCCAAGAGACCCAGTACTTC. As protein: CASRYWGGASQETQYF.

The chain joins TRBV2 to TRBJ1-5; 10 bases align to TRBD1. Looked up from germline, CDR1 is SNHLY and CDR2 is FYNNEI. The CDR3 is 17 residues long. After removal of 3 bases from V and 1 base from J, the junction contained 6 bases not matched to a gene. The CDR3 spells CASSDLRDRGSNQPQHF. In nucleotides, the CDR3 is TGTGCCAGCAGTGACCTCCGGGACAGGGGAAGCAATCAGCCCCAGCATTTT.

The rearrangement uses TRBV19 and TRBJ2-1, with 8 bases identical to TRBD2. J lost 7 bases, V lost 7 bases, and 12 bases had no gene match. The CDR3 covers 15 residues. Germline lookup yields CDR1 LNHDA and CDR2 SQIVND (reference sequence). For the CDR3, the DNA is TGTGCCAGTACCCCTGTCAGGGGACTAGGGAATGAGCAGTTCTTC. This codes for CASTPVRGLGNEQFF.

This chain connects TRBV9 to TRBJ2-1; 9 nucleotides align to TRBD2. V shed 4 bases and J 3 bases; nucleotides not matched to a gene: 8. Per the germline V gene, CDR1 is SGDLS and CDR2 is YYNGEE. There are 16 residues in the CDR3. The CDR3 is CASSPGISGGYNEQFF. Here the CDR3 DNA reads TGTGCCAGCAGCCCGGGGATTAGCGGGGGCTACAATGAGCAGTTCTTC.

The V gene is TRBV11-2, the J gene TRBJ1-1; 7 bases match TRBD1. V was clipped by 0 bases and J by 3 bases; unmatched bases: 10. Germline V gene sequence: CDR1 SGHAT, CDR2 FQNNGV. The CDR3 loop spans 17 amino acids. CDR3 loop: CASSLEWFRQGDTEAFF. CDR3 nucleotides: TGTGCCAGCAGCTTAGAGTGGTTCAGACAGGGCGACACTGAAGCTTTCTTT. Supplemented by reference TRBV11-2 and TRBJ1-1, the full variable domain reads EAGVAQSPRYKIIEKRQSVAFWCNPISGHATLYWYQQILGQGPKLLIQFQNNGVVDDSQLPKDRFSAERLKGVDSTLKIQPAKLEDSAVYLCASSLEWFRQGDTEAFFGQGTRLTVV.

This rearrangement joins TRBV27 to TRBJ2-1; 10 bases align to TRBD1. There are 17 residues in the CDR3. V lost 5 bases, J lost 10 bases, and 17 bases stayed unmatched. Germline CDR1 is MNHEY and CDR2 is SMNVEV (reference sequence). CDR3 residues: CASSGQGEGTGGWEQFF. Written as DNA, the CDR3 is TGTGCCAGCAGTGGACAGGGGGAAGGAACAGGGGGGTGGGAGCAGTTCTTC.